This T cell receptor (beta chain) was documented in a study of T cell repertoires in cytomegalovirus infection. Study-level points and caveats: Dominating the ex vivo response were TCR beta clonotypes that were CMV-specific and HLA-C-restricted. Cumulative public TCR beta family frequency identified carriers of CMV plus the relevant HLA.

TCRdb re-analysed the reads in MiXCR, keeping a single row per CDR3 protein. In the table there are about 900,000 distinct CDR3 sequences, around a third of which are singletons. Germline-derived CDR1 and CDR2 are SGHDN and FVKESK. V was trimmed by 5 bases and J by 2 bases, leaving 11 bases between them. The CDR3 has 14 amino acids. To note about this clonotype: Its antigen remains unidentified.

The sequence came from a human donor in good health (CMV status not recorded). Some clones in this sample may be carry-over from other donors' samples. V gene TRBV14 combines with J gene TRBJ2-3, with D perhaps matching TRBD1 (5 bases). Sequenced material: cultured CD8+ T cells from PBMCs, taken from culture after CMV antigen stimulation. The CDR3 DNA reads as TGTGCCAGCAGCAAATACAGGTACACAGATACGCAGTATTTT. This sequence encodes CASSKYRYTDTQYF.